This TCR beta chain came from a study of shared clonotypes between healthy human individuals. Some clones are missing from TCRdb's copy, which holds only in-frame ones; the method was immunoSEQ multiplex PCR. Among over 2 million clones, roughly 95% were seen once, and the ten largest hold 0.13%. V was clipped by 3 bases and J by 3 bases, with 11 bases between them. The CDR3 is 14 amino acids. The germline V gene has CDR1 MNHEY and CDR2 SMNVEV (reference sequence). The clonotype originates from a man younger than 30 in good health. The V call is TRBV27, the J call TRBJ1-2; possible D gene TRBD1, 5 bases. The sequencing sample was made of naive CD4+ T cells sorted from blood. Subset noted: CD45RA+ positively selected. In DNA, the CDR3 is TGTGCCAGCAGTTTGGGGCAGGGTTACTATGGCTACACCTTC. It specifies CASSLGQGYYGYTF.